The 5 T cell receptor beta chains in this list originate from one sample, sequenced in a study of blood T cell repertoires in COVID-19. The method was immunoSEQ multiplex PCR; TCRdb's version includes in-frame clones alone and lacks a portion of them. Found here are about 250,000 clones, roughly 85% of them singletons; the top ten hold under 4%. Specimen: peripheral blood. All receptors come from a man younger than 35 with active or convalescent COVID-19.

This chain connects TRBV4-3 to TRBJ1-2; maybe TRBD1 (6 bases). From germline, CDR1 is LGHNA and CDR2 YSLEER. Trimming left V 0 bases short and J 4 bases short, with 12 bases between. CDR3 length: 15 amino acids. The CDR3 DNA sequence: TGCGCCAGCAGCCAAGATCGCGGGGGGCCCTATGGCTACACCTTC. The encoded protein is CASSQDRGGPYGYTF.

This chain connects TRBV2 to TRBJ1-2, with D possibly being TRBD1 (5 bases). V lost 4 bases and J lost 6, with 15 bases in between. CDR1 and CDR2 from the germline V gene are SNHLY and FYNNEI. The CDR3 is 14 residues long. The CDR3 loop reads CASSVTGGLDGYTF. DNA of the CDR3: TGTGCCAGCAGTGTCACAGGCGGCTTGGATGGCTACACCTTC.

The rearrangement links TRBV5-1 to TRBJ2-3; 8 nucleotides agree with TRBD1. The germline gives CDR1 SGHRS, CDR2 YFSETQ. J lost 5 bases, V lost 4 bases, and 9 bases had no gene match. This CDR3 has 15 residues. CDR3 protein: CASSRRRGLGDTQYF. Here the CDR3 DNA reads TGCGCCAGCAGCCGCCGCAGGGGGCTTGGAGATACGCAGTATTTT.

The rearrangement joins TRBV9 to TRBJ2-5; 10 positions agree with TRBD2. The CDR3 runs to 18 residues. The J segment lost 3 bases and the V segment lost 4 bases, leaving 15 bases of the junction unmatched. Germline lookup yields CDR1 SGDLS and CDR2 YYNGEE. CDR3 coding DNA: TGTGCCAGCAGCCCCAGGGGATCGCGAGCGGGAGGGGAAGAGACCCAGTACTTC. Amino acid sequence: CASSPRGSRAGGEETQYF.

The chain couples TRBV10-3 to TRBJ2-2; 7 nucleotides align to TRBD2. The CDR3 spans 15 residues. Looked up from germline, CDR1 is ENHRY and CDR2 is SYGVKD. With 2 bases clipped from V and 2 bases from J, the junction kept 2 bases outside the gene matches. The DNA for the CDR3 is TGTGCCATCAGTGAGGGACTAGTAAACACCGGGGAGCTGTTTTTT. This encodes CAISEGLVNTGELFF.